This is a list of T cell receptor beta chains from one sample in a study of blood T cell repertoires in COVID-19. The assay was immunoSEQ multiplex PCR, and TCRdb's table has in-frame clones only and misses some. Among 300,000 to 400,000 clones listed, approximately 88% were seen once. The sequenced material came from peripheral blood. The receptors derive from a young man with COVID-19, enrolled during active disease. Each CDR3 is given without its conserved first and last residue. The order of the fields is V gene, J gene, CDR3 protein.

v_gene: TRBV7-2; j_gene: TRBJ2-1; CDR3aa: ASSLVLDRVNNEQF
v_gene: TRBV5-1; j_gene: TRBJ1-1; CDR3aa: ASSLPLAGLGEAF
v_gene: TRBV24-1; j_gene: TRBJ2-1; CDR3aa: ATSDPSLAGGPADEQF
v_gene: TRBV7-9; j_gene: TRBJ2-5; CDR3aa: ASSLSPAKETQY
v_gene: TRBV6-6; j_gene: TRBJ2-5; CDR3aa: ASSDRGQETQY
v_gene: TRBV18; j_gene: TRBJ2-7; CDR3aa: ASSPGLAGGEQY
v_gene: TRBV29-1; j_gene: TRBJ2-7; CDR3aa: SVWLQAAYEQY
v_gene: TRBV21-1; j_gene: TRBJ2-7; CDR3aa: ASSPWPRQGASYEQY
v_gene: TRBV11-2; j_gene: TRBJ2-1; CDR3aa: ASSSIPGQVYNEQF
v_gene: TRBV9; j_gene: TRBJ2-1; CDR3aa: ASTPAGFSYNEQF
v_gene: TRBV12-5; j_gene: TRBJ2-3; CDR3aa: ASGWPGLDTQY
v_gene: TRBV6-5; j_gene: TRBJ1-3; CDR3aa: ASSAVFTSGNTIY
v_gene: TRBV25-1; j_gene: TRBJ2-4; CDR3aa: ASSARNIQY
v_gene: TRBV7-3; j_gene: TRBJ1-2; CDR3aa: ASSLSGTNYGYT
v_gene: TRBV28; j_gene: TRBJ1-5; CDR3aa: ASNRDRGGQPQH
v_gene: TRBV19; j_gene: TRBJ1-1; CDR3aa: ALGDTEAF
v_gene: TRBV6-2/TRBV6-3; j_gene: TRBJ1-5; CDR3aa: ASSSLSSNQPQH
v_gene: TRBV28; j_gene: TRBJ2-1; CDR3aa: ASSFTTGKGLAGAHEQF
v_gene: TRBV7-2; j_gene: TRBJ1-6; CDR3aa: ASTRYGGAESPLH
v_gene: TRBV13; j_gene: TRBJ2-1; CDR3aa: ASSLERPGGGSYNEQF
v_gene: TRBV25-1; j_gene: TRBJ1-1; CDR3aa: ASSELGSLNTEAF
v_gene: TRBV28; j_gene: TRBJ1-6; CDR3aa: ASSLFGSSYNSPLH
v_gene: TRBV27; j_gene: TRBJ1-1; CDR3aa: ASSPDRGSFVNTEAF
v_gene: TRBV5-1; j_gene: TRBJ2-1; CDR3aa: ASSLVRGGHNEQF
v_gene: TRBV5-1; j_gene: TRBJ1-1; CDR3aa: ASSIRGLDTEAF
v_gene: TRBV6-6; j_gene: TRBJ2-3; CDR3aa: ASSYRQGVADTQY
v_gene: TRBV5-1; j_gene: TRBJ1-1; CDR3aa: ATKGNGLNTEAF
v_gene: TRBV24-1; j_gene: TRBJ2-3; CDR3aa: ATSDLHPDRGTDTQY